This T cell receptor beta chain was profiled in a study of post-analysis software for immune sequencing data. Study-wide points: Strong co-clustering by F measure linked samples that shared a preparation batch. Normalized Chao1 diversity was significantly lower in multiple sclerosis patients than in controls. A handful of TRBV segments occurring more often in patients than controls included TRBV5-6, TRBV5-1 and TRBV20-1.

Losses at the gene ends were 0 bases for V and 7 bases for J; bases not matched to a gene: 6. CDR3 length: 15 residues. Germline assignment: CDR1 SGHKS and CDR2 YYEKEE (reference sequence). cDNA libraries of TCR beta carried unique molecular identifiers. TCRdb re-derived calls from the PCR reads in MiXCR, one entry per CDR3 protein. Altogether approximately 360,000 distinct CDR3 sequences are present, approximately 38% being singletons, with the ten largest covering around 15%. Ten or more counts support this clonotype. Its antigen is undetermined. This sequence was found in a girl aged 10-17 years with multiple sclerosis. The V gene is TRBV5-5, the J gene TRBJ2-1; 8 nucleotides line up with TRBD1. Sequenced input: blood. The CDR3 sequence: CASSLVGQGMNEQFF. The CDR3 DNA reads TGTGCCAGCAGCTTGGTAGGACAGGGAATGAATGAGCAGTTCTTC.